This is a list of T cell receptor beta chains from one sample in a study of T cell repertoires in cytomegalovirus infection. Each CDR3 protein gets one entry after TCRdb re-called the reads with MiXCR. The sample has some 920,000 distinct CDR3 sequences, 31% seen once. Their antigens are not known. The specimen was cultured CD8+ T cells from PBMCs, collected from culture after CMV antigen stimulation. The receptors here all came from a human donor in good health (CMV status not recorded). Some clones in this sample may be carry-over from other donors' samples. Each CDR3 is given with its conserved first and last residue. A D gene is named only where the DNA matches it firmly. Clone size, where shown, is once, few, many, or a class for clones that have expanded.

size	D	V	J	CDR3	DNA
many	.	TRBV7-2	TRBJ1-3	CASSRWGAGGNTIYF	TGTGCCAGCAGCCGGTGGGGGGCAGGGGGAAACACCATATATTTT
once	TRBD1	TRBV29-1	TRBJ2-5	CSVGQGVRKETQYF	TGCAGCGTTGGACAGGGGGTGAGAAAAGAGACCCAGTACTTC
few	.	TRBV3-1	TRBJ1-5	CASSQDAEAGQPQHF	TGTGCCAGCAGCCAAGATGCAGAGGCGGGGCAGCCCCAGCATTTT
few	.	TRBV5-4	TRBJ2-5	CASSLGLTGEETQYF	TGTGCCAGCAGCTTGGGACTAACGGGGGAAGAGACCCAGTACTTC
few	.	TRBV11-2	TRBJ2-1	CASSSPPGAFEDYEQFF	TGTGCCAGCAGCTCTCCCCCCGGGGCTTTCGAAGACTATGAGCAGTTCTTC
.	TRBD2	TRBV6-5	TRBJ2-3	CASSSRGGRVDTQYF	TGTGCCAGCAGTTCGCGGGGGGGCCGTGTAGATACGCAGTATTTT
.	TRBD2	TRBV6-1	TRBJ2-1	CASRVSGGTLYNEQFF	TGTGCCAGCAGGGTTAGCGGGGGTACTCTCTACAATGAGCAGTTCTTC
many	.	TRBV7-2	TRBJ1-4	CASSLGVRGNEKLFF	TGTGCCAGCAGCTTAGGGGTCAGGGGAAATGAAAAACTGTTTTTT
few	TRBD2	TRBV6-2/TRBV6-3	TRBJ2-5	CASSYTGLAGEETQYF	TGTGCCAGCAGTTATACGGGACTAGCGGGAGAAGAGACCCAGTACTTC
few	TRBD2	TRBV11-2	TRBJ2-5	CASSLSPSGRYQETQYF	TGTGCCAGCAGCCTATCTCCTAGCGGGCGGTACCAAGAGACCCAGTACTTC
.	TRBD1	TRBV9	TRBJ2-3	CASSGSTELWDRGPDTQYF	TGTGCCAGCAGCGGTTCCACCGAGTTGTGGGACAGGGGGCCAGATACGCAGTATTTT
once	.	TRBV6-6	TRBJ1-5	CASSEDRNQPQHF	TGTGCCAGCAGTGAGGACAGAAATCAGCCCCAGCATTTT
many	.	TRBV12-3/TRBV12-4	TRBJ2-5	CASSLAAGQETQYF	TGTGCCAGCAGCTTAGCGGCAGGGCAAGAGACCCAGTACTTC
few	TRBD1	TRBV19	TRBJ1-2	CASSMAGGRYGYTF	TGTGCCAGTAGTATGGCAGGGGGCCGGTATGGCTACACCTTC
many	TRBD1	TRBV7-9	TRBJ1-4	CASSITRGAEEKLFF	TGTGCCAGCAGCATCACCAGGGGGGCGGAGGAAAAACTGTTTTTT
.	TRBD1	TRBV11-2	TRBJ2-5	CARSRAGTGAPETQYF	TGTGCCAGGAGCCGCGCCGGGACAGGGGCCCCAGAGACCCAGTACTTC
.	TRBD2	TRBV15	TRBJ2-4	CATSREGSGGDIQYF	TGTGCCACCAGCAGAGAAGGTAGCGGGGGAGACATTCAGTACTTC
few	.	TRBV7-9	TRBJ2-5	CASSLGGSIQYF	TGTGCCAGCAGCTTAGGGGGGAGCATCCAGTACTTC
many	.	TRBV4-3	TRBJ1-6	CASSQGRQNYNSPLHF	TGCGCCAGCAGCCAAGGCCGACAGAACTATAATTCACCCCTCCACTTT
few	TRBD1	TRBV6-5	TRBJ1-4	CASSFGTVNEKLFF	TGTGCCAGCAGTTTCGGGACAGTTAATGAAAAACTGTTTTTT
.	TRBD2	TRBV9	TRBJ2-1	CASSPPEGTRGNEQFF	TGTGCCAGCAGCCCTCCAGAGGGGACTAGAGGGAATGAGCAGTTCTTC
.	.	TRBV6-6	TRBJ2-7	CASSPQSGRAIWEQYF	TGTGCCAGCAGCCCCCAGTCTGGCAGGGCGATATGGGAGCAGTACTTC
.	.	TRBV9	TRBJ2-2	CASSGSEGYTGELFF	TGTGCCAGCAGCGGCTCGGAGGGTTACACCGGGGAGCTGTTTTTT
.	.	TRBV7-8	TRBJ1-5	CASSLVSGGGNQPQHF	TGTGCCAGCAGCTTAGTTTCGGGGGGGGGGAATCAGCCCCAGCATTTT
.	TRBD1	TRBV29-1	TRBJ2-5	CSVALGQGATQYF	TGCAGCGTCGCCTTGGGACAGGGGGCGACCCAGTACTTC
.	TRBD1	TRBV29-1	TRBJ1-2	CSGNAGGNYGYTF	TGCAGCGGGAATGCAGGGGGCAACTATGGCTACACCTTC
few	.	TRBV20-1	TRBJ1-2	CSARDRSVLDTNYGYTF	TGCAGTGCTAGAGATCGGTCAGTCCTCGATACTAACTATGGCTACACCTTC
.	.	TRBV9	TRBJ1-2	CASSVASGPTPYGYTF	TGTGCCAGCAGCGTCGCCTCTGGACCGACTCCCTATGGCTACACCTTC
.	.	TRBV6-5	TRBJ1-1	CASSHPRTGSAEAFF	TGTGCCAGCAGTCACCCCCGTACAGGGTCGGCTGAAGCTTTCTTT
few	.	TRBV19	TRBJ1-1	CASSISVYTEAFF	TGTGCCAGTAGTATTAGTGTCTACACTGAAGCTTTCTTT